This T cell receptor beta chain was recovered during a study of blood T cells in healthy people across ages. Overall study results and limits: The study found more naive CD4+ cells and higher diversity in long-lived than aged donors. Per million T cells, TCR beta diversity dropped roughly linearly as age increased.

This CDR3 spans 16 amino acids. Trimming shortened V by 0 bases and J by 6 bases, and 13 bases separated the two germline ends. Germline-derived CDR1 and CDR2 are SGHKS and YYEKEE (reference sequence). For the second PCR, which ran for about 6 to 11 cycles, a sample-barcoded 5' primer and a J-beta primer mix were used. TCRdb fed the 5' RACE reads into MiXCR, producing one record per CDR3 protein. The sample contains hundreds of thousands of distinct CDR3 sequences, approximately 59% of which appear only once. Individuals who donated were healthy Caucasians from Russia aged about 6 to 100. Each sample used at least 6 million PBMCs. This clonotype appeared a few times. What it recognizes is unknown.

This TCR was sampled from a man aged 55-75 years in good health. Sequencing was performed on blood. The gene calls are TRBV5-5 and TRBJ1-6, with D maybe TRBD1 (5 bases). The CDR3 sequence is CASSLGGANLNSPLHF. CDR3 nucleotide sequence: TGTGCCAGCAGCTTGGGGGGCGCAAACCTTAATTCACCCCTCCACTTT.